This T cell receptor (beta chain) was identified during a study of PD-1 blockade in classical Hodgkin lymphoma. Broader study findings: Nivolumab initiation under 1 year post-ASCT meant exclusion. By C4D1, diversity of CD4+ TCRs had risen significantly, whereas that of CD8+ TCRs had not. Complete responders showed a baseline diversity that resembled the diversity of newly diagnosed patients.

V dropped 7 bases and J dropped 7 bases, with 8 bases sitting between them. The CDR3 is 10 amino acids. Germline assignment: CDR1 GTSNPN and CDR2 SVGIG (reference sequence). Patients all relapsed after autologous stem cell transplantation, and there was variation in brentuximab vedotin exposure. Profiled with immunoSEQ multiplex PCR; TCRdb holds only in-frame clones, not every one. The profile shows 31,000 or so clones, 70% to 85% of them singletons. With regard to this clone: Its antigen remains unidentified.

This receptor was taken from a human donor with classical Hodgkin lymphoma. The gene calls are TRBV30 and TRBJ2-1, with D perhaps TRBD2 (5 bases). The input for sequencing was peripheral blood mononuclear cells (PBMCs), taken before the second cycle of nivolumab. The CDR3 protein is CAFERNEQFF. CDR3 sequence (DNA): TGTGCCTTCGAGCGGAATGAGCAGTTCTTC.